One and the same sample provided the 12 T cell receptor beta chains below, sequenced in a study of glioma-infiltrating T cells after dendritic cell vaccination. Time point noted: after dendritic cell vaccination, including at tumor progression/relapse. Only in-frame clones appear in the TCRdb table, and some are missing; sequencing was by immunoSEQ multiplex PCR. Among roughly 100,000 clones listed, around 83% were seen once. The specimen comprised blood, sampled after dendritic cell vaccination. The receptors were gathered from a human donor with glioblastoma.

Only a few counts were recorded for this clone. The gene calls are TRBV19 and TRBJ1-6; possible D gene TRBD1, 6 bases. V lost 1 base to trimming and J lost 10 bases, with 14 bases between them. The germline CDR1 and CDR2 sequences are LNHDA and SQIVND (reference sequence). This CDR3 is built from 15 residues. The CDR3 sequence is CASSIGQASGSPLHF. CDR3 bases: TGTGCCAGTAGTATAGGACAGGCAAGTGGATCACCCCTCCACTTT. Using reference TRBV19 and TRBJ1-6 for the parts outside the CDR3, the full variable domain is DGGITQSPKYLFRKEGQNVTLSCEQNLNHDAMYWYRQDPGQGLRLIYYSQIVNDFQKGDIAEGYSVSREKKESFPLTVTSAQKNPTAFYLCASSIGQASGSPLHFGNGTRLTVT.

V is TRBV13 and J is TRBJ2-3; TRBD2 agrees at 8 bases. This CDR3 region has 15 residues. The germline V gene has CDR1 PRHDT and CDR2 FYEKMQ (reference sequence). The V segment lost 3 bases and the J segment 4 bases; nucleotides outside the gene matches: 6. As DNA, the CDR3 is TGTGCCAGCAGCTTTCGGGGGGGGGCCGCAGATACGCAGTATTTT. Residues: CASSFRGGAADTQYF.

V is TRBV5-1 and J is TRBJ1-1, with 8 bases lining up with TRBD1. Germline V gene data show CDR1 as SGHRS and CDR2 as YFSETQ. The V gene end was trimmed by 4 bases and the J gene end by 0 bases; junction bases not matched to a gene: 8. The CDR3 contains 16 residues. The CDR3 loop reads CASSPIDRGMNTEAFF. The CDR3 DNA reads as TGCGCCAGCAGCCCCATAGACAGGGGAATGAACACTGAAGCTTTCTTT.

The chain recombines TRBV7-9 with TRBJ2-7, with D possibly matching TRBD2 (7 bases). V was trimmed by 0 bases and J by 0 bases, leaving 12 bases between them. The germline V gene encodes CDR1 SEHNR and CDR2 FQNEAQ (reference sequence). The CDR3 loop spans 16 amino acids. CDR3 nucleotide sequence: TGTGCCAGCAGCTTAGCACAGGGAGGGGCCTCCTACGAGCAGTACTTC. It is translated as CASSLAQGGASYEQYF.

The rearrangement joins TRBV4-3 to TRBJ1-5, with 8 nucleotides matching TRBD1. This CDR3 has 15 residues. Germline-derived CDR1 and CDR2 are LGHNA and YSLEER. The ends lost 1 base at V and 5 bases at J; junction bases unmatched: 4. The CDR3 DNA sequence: TGCGCCAGCAGCCAAGTTTACAGGGGGTATCAGCCCCAGCATTTT. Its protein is CASSQVYRGYQPQHF.

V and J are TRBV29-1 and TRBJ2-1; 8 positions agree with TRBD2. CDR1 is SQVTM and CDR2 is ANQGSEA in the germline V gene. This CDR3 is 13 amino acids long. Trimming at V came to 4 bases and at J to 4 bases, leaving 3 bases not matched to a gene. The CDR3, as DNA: TGCAGCGTTGGGGCGGGGGGATACAATGAGCAGTTCTTC. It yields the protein CSVGAGGYNEQFF.

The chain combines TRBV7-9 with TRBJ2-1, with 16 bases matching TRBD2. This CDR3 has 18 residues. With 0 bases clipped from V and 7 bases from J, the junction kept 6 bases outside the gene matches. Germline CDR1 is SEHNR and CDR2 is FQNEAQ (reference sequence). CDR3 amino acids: CASSLALGLAGGPNEQFF. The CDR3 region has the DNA TGTGCCAGCAGCTTAGCGCTGGGACTAGCGGGGGGGCCTAATGAGCAGTTCTTC.

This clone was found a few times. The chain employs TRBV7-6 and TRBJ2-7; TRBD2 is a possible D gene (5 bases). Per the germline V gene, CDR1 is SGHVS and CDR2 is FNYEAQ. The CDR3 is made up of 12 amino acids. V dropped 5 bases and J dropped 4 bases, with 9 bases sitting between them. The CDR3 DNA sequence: TGTGCCAGCAGCCTGGAGGATTACGAGCAGTACTTC. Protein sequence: CASSLEDYEQYF.

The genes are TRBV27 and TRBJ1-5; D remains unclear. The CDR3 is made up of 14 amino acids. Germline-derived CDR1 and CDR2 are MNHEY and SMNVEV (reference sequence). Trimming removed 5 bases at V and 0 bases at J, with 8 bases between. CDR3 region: CASSPGNSNQPQHF. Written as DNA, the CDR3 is TGTGCCAGCAGTCCCGGGAATAGCAATCAGCCCCAGCATTTT.

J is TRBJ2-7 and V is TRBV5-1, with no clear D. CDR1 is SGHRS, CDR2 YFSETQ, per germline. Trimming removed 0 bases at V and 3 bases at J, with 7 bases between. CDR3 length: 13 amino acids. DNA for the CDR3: TGCGCCAGCAGCTTGGACAGCATCTACGAGCAGTACTTC. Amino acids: CASSLDSIYEQYF.

DNA for the CDR3: TGTGCCAGCAGCTTGGGTATCGGGGGGTACGAGCAGTACTTC. This sequence encodes CASSLGIGGYEQYF. The V call is TRBV5-6, the J call TRBJ2-5, with 7 bases lining up with TRBD2. The DNA end lines up better with TRBJ2-7; the J call may be wrong. The CDR3 totals 14 residues. CDR1 is SGHDT, CDR2 YYEEEE, per germline.

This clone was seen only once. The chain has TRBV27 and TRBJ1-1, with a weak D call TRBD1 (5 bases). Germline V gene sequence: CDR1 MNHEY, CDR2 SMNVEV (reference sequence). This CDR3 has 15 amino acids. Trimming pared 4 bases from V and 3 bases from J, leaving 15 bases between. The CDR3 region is CASSSWGGYDTEAFF. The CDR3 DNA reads TGTGCCAGCAGTTCATGGGGGGGTTATGACACTGAAGCTTTCTTT.